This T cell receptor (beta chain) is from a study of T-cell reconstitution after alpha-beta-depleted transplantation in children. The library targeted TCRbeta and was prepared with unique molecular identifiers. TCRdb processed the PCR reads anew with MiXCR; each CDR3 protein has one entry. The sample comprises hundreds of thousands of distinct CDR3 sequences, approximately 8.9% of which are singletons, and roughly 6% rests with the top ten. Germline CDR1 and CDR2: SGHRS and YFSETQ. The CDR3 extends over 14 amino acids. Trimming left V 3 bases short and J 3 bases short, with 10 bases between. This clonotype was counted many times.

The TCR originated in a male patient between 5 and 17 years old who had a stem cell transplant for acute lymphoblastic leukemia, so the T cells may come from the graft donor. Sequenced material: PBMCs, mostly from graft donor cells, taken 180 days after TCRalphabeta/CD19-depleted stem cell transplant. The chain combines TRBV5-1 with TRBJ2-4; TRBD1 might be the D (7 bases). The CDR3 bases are TGCGCCAGCAGCTCGGGGGACAGCAAAAACATTCAGTACTTC. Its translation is CASSSGDSKNIQYF.